This T cell receptor beta chain was sequenced for a study of shared clonotypes between healthy human individuals. General study results and limits: Sampling included only blood; tissue repertoires likely differ.

As to this clone: The antigen remains undetermined.

The protocol was immunoSEQ multiplex PCR, while the TCRdb copy is restricted to in-frame clones and leaves out a portion. The sample holds around 1,900,000 clones, just over 90% seen once. Naive CD8 cells were CD45RO-negative, positively selected for CCR7, excluding terminally differentiated effector memory CD45RA+ cells. This clonotype was sampled from a man aged 18 to 29 in good health. Some clones in this sample may be carry-over from other donors' samples. Material for sequencing was naive CD8+ T cells from PBMCs.

CDR3 coding DNA: TGTGCCAGCCTAGGATGGGGCGACGAGCAGTACTTC. This sequence encodes CASLGWGDEQYF. This chain uses TRBV27 with TRBJ2-7; a possible D gene is TRBD1 (5 bases). This CDR3 contains 12 residues. Deletions cut 8 bases from V and 5 bases from J, with 13 bases between. The germline gives CDR1 MNHEY, CDR2 SMNVEV (reference sequence).